The clone carrying this T cell receptor (beta chain) came up a few times. No antigen is known for it. This record belongs to a study of cytomegalovirus exposure and HLA in healthy donors. Regarding the study as a whole: When analyzed later, a missense DCLRE1C variant was found to be linked to TCR beta V- and J-gene trimming. Listed as cytomegalovirus-associated were 150 or so TCR beta chains. A later analysis found TCR association rates differed by HLA locus, highest for DRB1 and lowest for HLA-C.

PCR amplification relied on 60 Vbeta primers (plus 13 Jbeta primers). Sequencing was performed with immunoSEQ multiplex PCR; in TCRdb, only in-frame clones are kept and a portion is missing. Among under 200,000 clones, approximately 77% were seen once, and the ten largest hold roughly 3.1%. CDR3 length equals 14 residues. After removal of 1 base from V and 6 bases from J, the junction contained 2 bases not matched to a gene. Germline-derived CDR1 and CDR2 are LGHNA and YSLEER. Sequenced input: PBMCs. The rearrangement links TRBV4-3 to TRBJ1-5, with TRBD1 matching 8 bases. This clonotype originated in a man in his forties or fifties in good health and CMV-seropositive. The CDR3 loop reads CASSQGTGTQPQHF. The DNA for the CDR3 is TGCGCCAGCAGCCAAGGGACAGGGACTCAGCCCCAGCATTTT.